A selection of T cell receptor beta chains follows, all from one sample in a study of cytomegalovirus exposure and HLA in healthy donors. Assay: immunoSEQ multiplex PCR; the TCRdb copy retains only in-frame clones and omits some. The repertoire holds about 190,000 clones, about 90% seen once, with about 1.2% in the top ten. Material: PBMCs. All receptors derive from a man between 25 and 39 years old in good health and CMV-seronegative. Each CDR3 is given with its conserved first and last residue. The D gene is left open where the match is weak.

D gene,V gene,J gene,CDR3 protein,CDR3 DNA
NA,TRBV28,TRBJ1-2,CASSPKHYGYTF,TGTGCCAGCAGTCCTAAACACTATGGCTACACCTTC
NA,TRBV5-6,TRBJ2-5,CASSLVGAQETQYF,TGTGCCAGCAGCTTGGTGGGGGCTCAAGAGACCCAGTACTTC
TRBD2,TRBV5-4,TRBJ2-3,CASSRGGSTDTQYF,TGTGCCAGCAGCCGGGGGGGGAGCACAGATACGCAGTATTTT
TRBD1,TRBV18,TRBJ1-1,CASSSRQGMNTEAFF,TGTGCCAGCTCCAGTAGACAGGGGATGAACACTGAAGCTTTCTTT
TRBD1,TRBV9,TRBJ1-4,CASSPRDRGVASEKLFF,TGTGCCAGCAGCCCGAGGGACAGGGGCGTAGCTTCTGAAAAACTGTTTTTT
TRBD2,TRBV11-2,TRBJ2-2,CASSFGLAGGTGELFF,TGTGCCAGCAGCTTTGGTTTAGCGGGGGGCACCGGGGAGCTGTTTTTT
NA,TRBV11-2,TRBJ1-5,CASSINSNQPQHF,TGTGCCAGCAGCATCAATAGCAATCAGCCCCAGCATTTT
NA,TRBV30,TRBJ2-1,CAWSQQQGEQFF,TGTGCCTGGTCCCAACAACAGGGAGAGCAGTTCTTC
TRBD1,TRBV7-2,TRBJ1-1,CASSLDRGGEAFF,TGTGCCAGCAGCTTGGACAGGGGAGGTGAAGCTTTCTTT
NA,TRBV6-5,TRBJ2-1,CASRRVADSYNEQFF,TGTGCCAGCAGACGCGTCGCGGACTCCTACAATGAGCAGTTCTTC
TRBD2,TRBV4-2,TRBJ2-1,CASSHQLAGGPSEQFF,TGTGCCAGCAGCCACCAACTAGCGGGGGGGCCCAGTGAGCAGTTCTTC
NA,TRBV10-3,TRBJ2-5,CAISGVDRSYQETQYF,TGTGCCATCAGTGGGGTTGACAGATCGTACCAAGAGACCCAGTACTTC
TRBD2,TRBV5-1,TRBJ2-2,CASSSTGREAGELFF,TGCGCCAGCAGCTCTACAGGGCGGGAGGCCGGGGAGCTGTTTTTT
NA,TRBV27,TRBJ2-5,CASSLRDSRTQYF,TGTGCCAGCAGTTTAAGGGACTCCAGGACCCAGTACTTC
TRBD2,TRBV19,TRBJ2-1,CASSKGIGLAAYNEQFF,TGTGCCAGTAGTAAGGGCATCGGACTAGCGGCGTACAATGAGCAGTTCTTC
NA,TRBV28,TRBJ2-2,CASSLVRDPTPGELFF,TGTGCCAGCAGTTTGGTGAGGGATCCGACCCCCGGGGAGCTGTTTTTT
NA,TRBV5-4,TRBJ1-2,CASSLPAGRAPRLGYTF,TGTGCCAGCAGCTTGCCGGCCGGGAGGGCCCCCCGTCTGGGCTACACCTTC
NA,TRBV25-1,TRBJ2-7,CASSETSAGKYEQYF,TGTGCCAGCAGTGAAACAAGTGCGGGGAAATACGAGCAGTACTTC
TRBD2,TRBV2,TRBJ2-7,CAISGSKYEQYF,TGTGCCATTAGCGGGAGTAAATACGAGCAGTACTTC